Listed below are T cell receptor beta chains from one sample, sequenced in a study of blood T cell repertoires in COVID-19. Data came from immunoSEQ multiplex PCR; TCRdb stores just in-frame clones and leaves some out. The table has 150,000 to 200,000 clones, approximately 85% seen once; the top ten hold less than 6.5%. The sample was peripheral blood. The receptors here all came from a woman aged 50 to 60 with COVID-19, enrolled during active disease. The CDR3 runs from the conserved cysteine through the conserved F or W. The D gene is left open where the match is weak. The size field is filled for only some rows; it gives once, few, many or a size class.

size | J | D | V | DNA | CDR3
NA | TRBJ1-1 | NA | TRBV2 | TGTGCCAGCAGTGCAGGGCTTATCACTGAAGCTTTCTTT | CASSAGLITEAFF
NA | TRBJ1-1 | TRBD1 | TRBV5-4 | TGTGCCAGCAGTTTTATTCCTGGACAGGGGTACACTGAAGCTTTCTTT | CASSFIPGQGYTEAFF
NA | TRBJ2-1 | NA | TRBV28 | TGTGCCAGCCGAGACAGGCCCCCAGACAATGAGCAGTTCTTC | CASRDRPPDNEQFF
once | TRBJ2-2 | TRBD2 | TRBV10-3 | TGTGCCATCGCGGGGGTCACCGGGGAGCTGTTTTTT | CAIAGVTGELFF
NA | TRBJ2-2 | TRBD2 | TRBV7-2 | TGTGCCAGCAGATCGGGACTAGCGGGGTCCACCGGGGAGCTGTTTTTT | CASRSGLAGSTGELFF
NA | TRBJ2-7 | NA | TRBV6-5 | TGTGCCAGCACCCTGGGGGGACTTTCCTACGAGCAGTACTTC | CASTLGGLSYEQYF
NA | TRBJ1-3 | NA | TRBV19 | TGTGCCAGTAGTATAGATACAGGTCCCTCTGGAAACACCATATATTTT | CASSIDTGPSGNTIYF
NA | TRBJ2-5 | NA | TRBV7-6 | TGTGCCAGCAGTAGACAGCAAGAGACCCAGTACTTC | CASSRQQETQYF
NA | TRBJ1-1 | NA | TRBV19 | TGTGCCAGTAGTCGTAGGGAGGCTTTCTTT | CASSRREAFF
NA | TRBJ1-3 | NA | TRBV27 | TGTGCCAGCAGATTAGGGGGGGAGAACTCTGGAAACACCATATATTTT | CASRLGGENSGNTIYF
NA | TRBJ2-2 | TRBD2 | TRBV30 | TGTGCCTGGGAACCGGGACTAGCGGGGCCGAACACCGGGGAGCTGTTTTTT | CAWEPGLAGPNTGELFF
NA | TRBJ1-1 | TRBD1 | TRBV19 | TGTGCCAGTACCCCGGGACAGGGAAGCCCCAACACTGAAGCTTTCTTT | CASTPGQGSPNTEAFF
NA | TRBJ1-1 | TRBD1 | TRBV9 | TGTGCCAGCAGCGTAGGGGGGACAGGTAACACTGAAGCTTTCTTT | CASSVGGTGNTEAFF
NA | TRBJ2-3 | TRBD2 | TRBV11-1 | TGTGCCAGCAGCTTCGGGACTAGCGGGGGGGCAGATACGCAGTATTTT | CASSFGTSGGADTQYF
NA | TRBJ2-7 | NA | TRBV5-4 | TGTGCCAGCAGCTGGGGTAGGGGGAGCGACGAGCAGTACTTC | CASSWGRGSDEQYF
NA | TRBJ1-5 | TRBD1 | TRBV19 | TGTGCCAGTAGCACCCTCACAGGGGGCAACAATCAGCCCCAGCATTTT | CASSTLTGGNNQPQHF
NA | TRBJ1-4 | NA | TRBV18 | TGTGCCAGCTCACCAGACCAGGGGAATGAAAAACTGTTTTTT | CASSPDQGNEKLFF
NA | TRBJ2-2 | TRBD2 | TRBV5-5 | TGTGCCAGCAGCTTGAGGCTAGCGGGGGTTACCGGGGAGCTGTTTTTT | CASSLRLAGVTGELFF
NA | TRBJ1-3 | NA | TRBV13 | TGTGCCAGCAAGGGACAAAGCTCTGGAAACACCATATATTTT | CASKGQSSGNTIYF
NA | TRBJ2-5 | TRBD1 | TRBV7-3 | TGTGCCAGCAGCTATGGGACAGCCTCCGGTGGGGAGACCCAGTACTTC | CASSYGTASGGETQYF
NA | TRBJ1-1 | NA | TRBV2 | TGTGCCAGCAGGGCCAAGGGGTCGGAGAACACTGAAGCTTTCTTT | CASRAKGSENTEAFF
NA | TRBJ2-1 | TRBD2 | TRBV2 | TGTGCCAGCCGAACGGGACTAGCGGGGAATGAGCAGTTCTTC | CASRTGLAGNEQFF
few | TRBJ2-2 | TRBD2 | TRBV7-3 | TGTGCCAGCAGCTTAATGTCTAGCGGAAACACCGGGGAGCTGTTTTTT | CASSLMSSGNTGELFF
NA | TRBJ2-7 | NA | TRBV7-2 | TGTGCCAGCAGCTTAGGAGGCGACCCCTACGAGCAGTACTTC | CASSLGGDPYEQYF
NA | TRBJ1-2 | NA | TRBV18 | TGTGCCAGCTCACTTTTAGGAGGGAATGGCTACACCTTC | CASSLLGGNGYTF
NA | TRBJ1-2 | NA | TRBV28 | TGTGCCAGCAGTTTCGCGGGGATCGTCTCTGGCTACACCTTC | CASSFAGIVSGYTF
NA | TRBJ2-6 | TRBD1 | TRBV23-1 | TGCGCCAGCAGGCGACAGGGTGGCCCCTCTGGGGCCAACGTCCTGACTTTC | CASRRQGGPSGANVLTF
NA | TRBJ2-7 | NA | TRBV11-3 | TGTGCCAGCACCCGAGGGGGGGATCCCTACGAGCAGTACTTC | CASTRGGDPYEQYF
NA | TRBJ2-1 | NA | TRBV7-6 | TGTGCCAGCAGCAAGCCTAGTCAGGGTGAGCAGTTCTTC | CASSKPSQGEQFF
NA | TRBJ2-3 | TRBD2 | TRBV9 | TGTGCCAGCAGCGTAGTTAGCGGGGGTCCATCAACGCAGTATTTT | CASSVVSGGPSTQYF
NA | TRBJ1-1 | NA | TRBV27 | TGTGCCAGCAGTCAAACCTGGGGGGGACACACTGAAGCTTTCTTT | CASSQTWGGHTEAFF
NA | TRBJ1-1 | TRBD1 | TRBV18 | TGTGCCAGCTCACGAGGACAGGGTGGAAAGAACACTGAAGCTTTCTTT | CASSRGQGGKNTEAFF
once | TRBJ2-3 | NA | TRBV11-3 | TGTGCCAGCAGCCCGGGGACTAGCACAGATACGCAGTATTTT | CASSPGTSTDTQYF
NA | TRBJ1-2 | NA | TRBV10-3 | TGTGCCATCAGTGGACAGACAAACTATGGCTACACCTTC | CAISGQTNYGYTF
NA | TRBJ2-4 | NA | TRBV14 | TGTGCCAGCAGCCAAATTCAGGGGCGAGAAAACATTCAGTACTTC | CASSQIQGRENIQYF
NA | TRBJ2-1 | NA | TRBV4-3 | TGCGCCAGCAGCCGTTCGACAGGTTTGGGATACAATGAGCAGTTCTTC | CASSRSTGLGYNEQFF
NA | TRBJ2-7 | TRBD1 | TRBV7-6 | TGTGCCAGCAGCTGGGAGATTGGGACAGGTTCTAACGAGCAGTACTTC | CASSWEIGTGSNEQYF
once | TRBJ1-4 | NA | TRBV24-1 | TGTGCCACCAGTGATTTTAACCATCAGGAGGCGACTAATGAAAAACTGTTTTTT | CATSDFNHQEATNEKLFF
NA | TRBJ2-5 | TRBD2 | TRBV30 | TGTGCCTGGAGTCCCTCTAGCGGGGTCGAGACCCAGTACTTC | CAWSPSSGVETQYF
NA | TRBJ1-5 | NA | TRBV19 | TGTGCCAGCAGTCGGGAGTTGAATCAGCCCCAGCATTTT | CASSRELNQPQHF